This TCR beta chain was captured by sequencing in a study of siplizumab effects on memory and regulatory T cells. At the level of the study: Without drug or with siplizumab at 0.75 to 1 ug/mL, mixed lymphocyte reactions were set up in pairs.

Notes on this clone: Its antigen remains unknown.

The CDR3 totals 13 residues. V dropped 2 bases and J dropped 4 bases, with 9 bases sitting between them. The germline CDR1 and CDR2 sequences are MNHEY and SVGAGI. Generated by immunoSEQ multiplex PCR, the TCRdb table keeps only in-frame clones and is missing some. This table holds about 13,000 clones, 49% found once. The mixed lymphocyte reaction cells were cocultured at 37°C for more than five days. The source of this sequence is a human donor in good health; the cells came from an allogeneic mixed lymphocyte reaction. The sample was CFSE-low (dividing) CD4+ T cells sorted from an allogeneic mixed lymphocyte reaction. J is TRBJ2-7 and V is TRBV6-5; D remains ambiguous. The CDR3 DNA reads TGTGCCAGCAGTTACCCCGGACGGTACGAGCAGTACTTC. This sequence encodes CASSYPGRYEQYF.